This TCR beta chain was sequenced during a study of CD8 T cells in Susac syndrome. Study-level results: The study conceded that its TCR sequencing and HLA analysis involved relatively few individuals.

On this clonotype itself: Its antigen remains unidentified.

Reverse transcription of roughly 0.45 to 1 ug RNA used random hexamers. With immunoSEQ multiplex PCR, TCR beta CDR3 was amplified across 54 Vbeta and 13 Jbeta. From the immunoSEQ multiplex PCR reads, TCRdb called clonotypes with MiXCR, one entry per CDR3 protein. The sample carries about 120,000 distinct CDR3 sequences, less than 95% recorded once. Sequencing targeted TCR beta in blood CD8+ and CD4+ T cells. This CDR3 has 11 amino acids. The germline CDR1 and CDR2 sequences are SNHLY and FYNNEI. Trimming removed 5 bases from V and 2 bases from J, with 3 bases in between. Material: CD4+ T cells from PBMCs. This receptor was taken from a human donor in good health. The chain couples TRBV2 to TRBJ2-5; no firm D call. The CDR3 loop is CASSYQETQYF. In DNA form, the CDR3 reads TGTGCCAGCAGTTATCAAGAGACCCAGTACTTC.